This T cell receptor (beta chain) was documented in a study of blood T cells in healthy people across ages. The CDR3 sequence is 15 residues long. V shed 6 bases and J shed 4 bases, with 13 bases lying between them. The second PCR ran roughly 6 to 12 cycles with a sample-barcoded 5' primer and J-beta primers. A single record per CDR3 protein comes from TCRdb applying MiXCR to the 5' RACE reads. This table has 2 million or so distinct CDR3 sequences, roughly 49% appearing once. This sequence joins TRBV12-3 or TRBV12-4 and TRBJ1-6; D is perhaps TRBD1 (6 bases). The sample comprised blood. The receptor was isolated from a middle-aged woman in good health. Here the CDR3 reads CASSDRPGYNSPLHF. The CDR3 coding sequence is TGTGCCAGCAGCGACAGGCCCGGTTATAATTCACCCCTCCACTTT.